This T cell receptor (beta chain) was obtained from a study of blood T cell repertoires in COVID-19. Overall study context: The cDNA or gDNA used as material had been derived from T cells, B-cell-depleted T cells, or PBMCs.

The germline V gene encodes CDR1 MNHEY and CDR2 SVGAGI. The CDR3 is made up of 15 amino acids. The V end was cut by 4 bases, the J end by 0 bases, with 13 bases between. Libraries were prepared by immunoSEQ multiplex PCR; TCRdb keeps only in-frame clonotypes and omits some of them. The table records around 64,000 clones, approximately 78% of them present only once. This receptor was identified in a human donor in a cohort sampled during active COVID-19. Sequencing was done on a sample of peripheral blood. V is TRBV6-5 and J is TRBJ2-7, with D perhaps TRBD1 (6 bases). In DNA form, the CDR3 reads TGTGCCAGCAGTTTAACAGGGCAAAACTCCTACGAGCAGTACTTC. Its translation is CASSLTGQNSYEQYF.